This T cell receptor (beta chain) came from a study of breast tumors, draining lymph nodes, adjacent tissues. TCRdb itself ran the multiplex PCR reads through MiXCR, one entry per CDR3 protein. The sample includes more than 250,000 distinct CDR3 sequences, more than 30% of them seen just once. Germline-derived CDR1 and CDR2 are SQVTM and ANQGSEA. The CDR3 has 14 amino acids. V was pared by 7 bases and J by 9 bases, with 6 bases of the junction left unmatched. Axillary draining lymph nodes of breast cancer patients supplied the node samples. The chain employs TRBV29-1 and TRBJ2-1; the match to TRBD2 covers 16 bases. The specimen sequenced was axillary lymph node tissue. The TCR sequence derives from a female donor with breast cancer. Some clones in this sample may be carry-over from other donors' samples. Here the CDR3 DNA reads TGCAGCGCACAGGGACTAGCGGGAGGGCCTGAGCAGTTCTTC. Translated: CSAQGLAGGPEQFF.